This passage covers 29 T cell receptor beta chains from one sample sequenced in a study of T cell repertoires in cytomegalovirus infection. TCRdb analysed the reads with MiXCR anew, one entry per CDR3 protein. This table has about 300,000 distinct CDR3 sequences, roughly a tenth appearing once. Input material: PBMCs. The receptors were sampled from a human donor in good health (CMV status not recorded). Some clones in this sample may be carry-over from other donors' samples.

In its sample, this clonotype was seen many times. The rearrangement joins TRBV12-3 or TRBV12-4 to TRBJ2-7; D perhaps matches TRBD1 (6 bases). The V and J ends lost 1 base and 2 bases respectively, with 12 bases between them. The CDR3 sequence is 15 residues long. DNA for the CDR3: TGTGCCAGCAGTTTAGGGGGGCAGGGGACCTACGAGCAGTACTTC. This sequence encodes CASSLGGQGTYEQYF.

This clonotype was picked up many times. This chain uses TRBV20-1 with TRBJ1-1; D perhaps matches TRBD1 (5 bases). Germline V gene lookup returns CDR1 DFQATT and CDR2 SNEGSKA (reference sequence). Trimming removed 6 bases from V and 6 bases from J, with 20 bases in between. The length of the CDR3 is 14 residues. As DNA, the CDR3 is TGCAGTGCCCCCTCTGACAGCCTGTGGGCTGAAGCTTTCTTT. This encodes CSAPSDSLWAEAFF.

The table lists this clonotype with many counts. The rearrangement links TRBV7-9 to TRBJ2-3; D tentatively reads TRBD1 or TRBD2 (5 bases each). Germline CDR1 SEHNR, CDR2 FQNEAQ (reference sequence). The CDR3 length is 13 residues. V lost 6 bases, J lost 4 bases, and 11 bases lay in between. CDR3 nucleotides: TGTGCCAGCAGAAGGGGAGCCGCAGATACGCAGTATTTT. Its protein is CASRRGAADTQYF.

Ten or more counts support this clonotype. The rearrangement uses TRBV5-1 and TRBJ1-2; 8 bases align to TRBD1. The CDR3 is made up of 12 amino acids. Germline CDR1 and CDR2: SGHRS and YFSETQ. J gave up 4 bases and V 6 bases, and 2 bases lay outside the gene matches. The CDR3 bases are TGCGCCAGCACCGGACAGGGCTATGGCTACACCTTC. This encodes CASTGQGYGYTF.

The chain employs TRBV4-1 and TRBJ2-1, with 13 bases matching TRBD2. Trimming took 4 bases from V and 0 from J; bases not matched to a gene: 12. Germline CDR1 reads MGHRA; CDR2 reads YSYEKL. The CDR3 length is 20 residues. CDR3 DNA sequence: TGCGCCAGCAGCCTCGCGACACTAGCGGGGGGGTCTAGCTCCTACAATGAGCAGTTCTTC. This translates into CASSLATLAGGSSSYNEQFF.

This rearrangement joins TRBV29-1 to TRBJ2-1; TRBD1 agrees at 8 bases. J gave up 8 bases and V 7 bases, and 16 bases lay outside the gene matches. The CDR3 totals 15 residues. CDR1 and CDR2 from the germline V gene are SQVTM and ANQGSEA. CDR3 protein: CSALDRQGKVHEQFF. The DNA for the CDR3 is TGCAGCGCCCTAGACCGACAGGGGAAGGTGCATGAGCAGTTCTTC.

This clonotype was recorded at least ten times. The chain joins TRBV19 to TRBJ2-1; unclear D gene. CDR1 and CDR2 from the germline V gene are LNHDA and SQIVND (reference sequence). This CDR3 is 13 amino acids long. V shed 3 bases and J shed 6 bases, with 9 bases lying between them. The CDR3: CASSMGSSNEQFF. DNA for the CDR3: TGTGCCAGTAGTATGGGGTCCAGCAATGAGCAGTTCTTC.

This clonotype was found once. A much larger clonotype is one base distant, so this may be a read error. The V gene is TRBV4-2, the J gene TRBJ2-1; D is uncertain. CDR1 LGHNA and CDR2 YNFKEQ come from the germline V gene. The CDR3 totals 16 residues. CDR3: CASSQERLLSYNERFF. The CDR3 nucleotides are TGTGCCAGCAGCCAAGAAAGGCTTCTCTCATACAATGAGCGGTTCTTC.

This clonotype was seen at least ten times. V gene TRBV7-3 combines with J gene TRBJ2-2; TRBD1 might be the D (6 bases). The CDR3 spans 13 residues. Germline lookup yields CDR1 SGHTA and CDR2 FQGTGA. Trimming took off 4 bases at V and 8 bases at J, with 11 bases between the two ends. CDR3 coding DNA: TGTGCCAGCAGCTCGCGGACAGAAGGGGAGCTGTTTTTT. Translation gives CASSSRTEGELFF.

This clonotype was detected many times. This chain links TRBV20-1 with TRBJ1-1, with D possibly matching TRBD1 (5 bases). The germline V gene encodes CDR1 DFQATT and CDR2 SNEGSKA (reference sequence). The CDR3 loop spans 14 amino acids. Trimming left V 5 bases short and J 1 base short, with 14 bases between. CDR3 sequence reads: CSAAVWGRNTEAFF. The CDR3 DNA reads as TGCAGTGCTGCGGTCTGGGGACGGAACACTGAAGCTTTCTTT.

This clonotype showed up many times. The CDR3 DNA sequence: TGTGCCAGCAGTTACTCGATAGCTGGCATCCAAGAGACCCAGTACTTC. It yields the protein CASSYSIAGIQETQYF. This chain uses TRBV6-5 with TRBJ2-5; D is undetermined. The CDR3 extends over 16 amino acids. Trimming pared 0 bases from V and 1 base from J, leaving 12 bases between. Germline V CDR1 and CDR2: MNHEY, SVGAGI.

There are many counts of this clonotype. The chain recombines TRBV10-3 with TRBJ1-2; D is uncertain. Germline V gives CDR1 ENHRY, CDR2 SYGVKD. The germline V and J ends were trimmed by 8 bases and 4 bases, with 8 bases remaining between them. The CDR3 extends over 11 amino acids. The CDR3 here is CAIRAVYGYTF. Here the CDR3 DNA reads TGTGCCATCCGTGCAGTCTATGGCTACACCTTC.

This clonotype was counted many times. V gene TRBV6-5 combines with J gene TRBJ1-4, with 7 bases lining up with TRBD1. The CDR3 has 15 amino acids. With V trimmed by 2 bases and J by 1 base, 1 base remained unmatched. In germline, CDR1 is MNHEY, CDR2 SVGAGI. The CDR3 protein is CASSYRGRTNEKLFF. The CDR3, as DNA: TGTGCCAGCAGTTACAGGGGGCGAACTAATGAAAAACTGTTTTTT.

This clonotype appeared many times. The gene calls are TRBV7-8 and TRBJ1-5, with 8 nucleotides matching TRBD1. Trimming took 2 bases from V and 4 from J; bases not matched to a gene: 4. Germline V gene data show CDR1 as SGHVS and CDR2 as FQNEAQ. The CDR3 contains 15 residues. The CDR3 DNA reads as TGTGCCAGCAGCTTAAACAGGGGGTTAAATCAGCCCCAGCATTTT. As protein: CASSLNRGLNQPQHF.

CDR3 in amino acids: CASSPRDRVDEKLFF. The CDR3 coding sequence is TGCGCCAGCAGCCCGAGGGACAGGGTTGATGAAAAACTGTTTTTT. The gene calls are TRBV5-1 and TRBJ1-4; 9 bases fit TRBD1. This CDR3 has 15 amino acids. Germline trimming cut 4 bases from V and 6 bases from J; bases unmatched to any gene: 7. Germline lookup yields CDR1 SGHRS and CDR2 YFSETQ.

This clonotype was seen at least ten times. CDR3 DNA: TGTGCCAGCAGTGGTCTAGCGGGGGGTTACACCGGGGAGCTGTTTTTT. Its translation is CASSGLAGGYTGELFF. The chain joins TRBV2 to TRBJ2-2; 11 nucleotides align to TRBD2. J lost 3 bases, V lost 4 bases, and 4 bases had no gene match. Germline CDR1 SNHLY, CDR2 FYNNEI. This CDR3 has 16 residues.

This clonotype was seen at least ten times. The chain has TRBV6-2 or TRBV6-3 and TRBJ2-6; D not resolved. The V end was cut by 2 bases, the J end by 4 bases, with 21 bases between. Per germline, CDR1 MNHEY and CDR2 SVGEGT. The CDR3 covers 19 residues. The CDR3 sequence: CASSYEATNFFRGANVLTF. The CDR3 nucleotides are TGTGCCAGCAGTTACGAGGCCACAAATTTTTTTCGGGGGGCCAACGTCCTGACTTTC.

This clonotype was recorded many times. The chain carries TRBV10-3 and TRBJ2-5; TRBD2 agrees at 12 bases. The J segment lost 3 bases and the V segment lost 6 bases, leaving 8 bases of the junction unmatched. This CDR3 spans 16 amino acids. In germline, CDR1 is ENHRY, CDR2 SYGVKD. The CDR3 loop reads CAIRSSGGGAKETQYF. The CDR3 coding sequence is TGTGCCATCAGATCTAGCGGGGGGGGAGCTAAAGAGACCCAGTACTTC.

This clonotype showed up just once. This chain uses TRBV14 with TRBJ2-2; D remains unclear. CDR1 is SGHDN, CDR2 FVKESK, per germline. V lost 8 bases and J 8 bases, leaving 9 bases between the germline ends. This CDR3 has 11 amino acids. The CDR3 protein is CASGNPGELFF. DNA of the CDR3: TGTGCCAGCGGGAATCCGGGGGAGCTGTTTTTT.

Only a few counts were recorded for this clonotype. The V gene is TRBV27, the J gene TRBJ2-5, with 11 nucleotides matching TRBD2. The CDR3 consists of 16 residues. V was pared by 6 bases and J by 0 bases, with 6 bases of the junction left unmatched. Germline CDR1 reads MNHEY; CDR2 reads SMNVEV (reference sequence). The CDR3 region is CASRLAGAIYQETQYF. The DNA for the CDR3 is TGTGCCAGCAGACTAGCGGGAGCTATTTACCAAGAGACCCAGTACTTC.

In its sample, this clonotype was seen many times. This rearrangement joins TRBV28 to TRBJ1-4; tentative D call: TRBD1 (5 bases). Germline V gene data show CDR1 as MDHEN and CDR2 as SYDVKM. V lost 5 bases, J lost 8 bases, and 18 bases lay in between. The length of the CDR3 is 15 residues. CDR3 sequence reads: CASSPRDLGREKLFF. The CDR3 coding sequence is TGTGCCAGCAGTCCCCGGGACCTGGGGAGAGAAAAACTGTTTTTT. The variable domain in full, completed from reference TRBV28 and TRBJ1-4, reads DVKVTQSSRYLVKRTGEKVFLECVQDMDHENMFWYRQDPGLGLRLIYFSYDVKMKEKGDIPEGYSVSREKKERFSLILESASTNQTSMYLCASSPRDLGREKLFFGSGTQLSVL.

This clonotype was counted many times. The chain carries TRBV28 and TRBJ2-2; the match to TRBD1 covers 9 bases. The CDR3 totals 15 residues. V gave up 2 bases and J gave up 7 bases; unmatched junction bases: 5. Germline CDR1 reads MDHEN; CDR2 reads SYDVKM. As DNA, the CDR3 is TGTGCCAGCAGTTTAGGGGACAGGGCAGACGGGGAGCTGTTTTTT. It specifies CASSLGDRADGELFF.

The chain joins TRBV20-1 to TRBJ2-2; D is ambiguous. CDR1 is DFQATT, CDR2 SNEGSKA, per germline (reference sequence). The length of the CDR3 is 14 residues. Trimming shortened V by 1 base and J by 3 bases, and 9 bases separated the two germline ends. CDR3 bases: TGCAGTGCTAGAGCACCGGGTTACACCGGGGAGCTGTTTTTT. Translation: CSARAPGYTGELFF.

The chain employs TRBV2 and TRBJ2-2; 7 bases align to TRBD1. The CDR3 spans 12 residues. The V gene's germline CDR1 is SNHLY and CDR2 FYNNEI. V shed 9 bases, J shed 4 bases, and the junction held 2 bases outside the gene matches. Here the CDR3 reads CARDRATGELFF. The CDR3 DNA follows: TGTGCCAGAGACAGGGCCACCGGGGAGCTGTTTTTT.

This clonotype came up many times. The chain has TRBV5-1 and TRBJ2-1; D gene ambiguous. The CDR3 length is 15 residues. Germline V gives CDR1 SGHRS, CDR2 YFSETQ. The V end was cut by 0 bases, the J end by 3 bases, with 10 bases between. The CDR3 DNA reads TGCGCCAGCAGCTTGGTCCGCGGCAGCTACAATGAGCAGTTCTTC. Residues: CASSLVRGSYNEQFF.

This clonotype occurred many times. The V call is TRBV18, the J call TRBJ1-4; D uncertain. Per germline, CDR1 KGHSH and CDR2 LQKENI. This CDR3 spans 11 amino acids. The V and J ends lost 8 bases and 7 bases respectively, with 8 bases between them. The CDR3 reads CASAQSEKLFF. For the CDR3, the DNA is TGTGCCAGCGCCCAATCTGAAAAACTGTTTTTT.

This clonotype was detected many times. The rearrangement uses TRBV19 and TRBJ1-1; 7 positions agree with TRBD1. The CDR3 spans 15 residues. The V gene end was trimmed by 3 bases and the J gene end by 1 base; junction bases not matched to a gene: 5. In germline, CDR1 is LNHDA, CDR2 SQIVND (reference sequence). In nucleotides, the CDR3 is TGTGCCAGTAGTATCCGGGACAGACCGAACACTGAAGCTTTCTTT. This encodes CASSIRDRPNTEAFF.

This clonotype has a count of ten or more. The CDR3 nucleotides are TGTGCCAGCAGCCAGTCCGGGTACGAGCAGTACTTC. As protein: CASSQSGYEQYF. The V gene is TRBV7-2, the J gene TRBJ2-7; D remains unclear. V was pared by 5 bases and J by 4 bases, with 9 bases between. This CDR3 has 12 residues. Germline CDR1 SGHTA, CDR2 FQGNSA.

The table lists this clonotype with many counts. V usage is TRBV28 and J usage is TRBJ2-5; possible D gene TRBD2, 6 bases. The CDR3 contains 14 residues. Between the trimmed V and J ends, which lost 7 bases and 1 base, there was a span of 13 bases. Germline V lookup: CDR1 MDHEN, CDR2 SYDVKM. CDR3: CASKEGSGQETQYF. Written as DNA, the CDR3 is TGTGCCAGCAAAGAGGGTAGCGGCCAAGAGACCCAGTACTTC.